This T cell receptor beta chain stems from a study of blood T cells in healthy people across ages (dated by TCRdb to between 2015 and 2017). With respect to the entire study: In model experiments, template switching captured about one uniquely barcoded TCR beta cDNA molecule for every two T cells. To track age-related changes in TCR beta repertoire diversity, the study relied on deep sequencing normalized with unique cDNA molecular identifiers. The donors were divided into four age groups: young (average approximately 17 years), middle-aged (about 40), aged (around 59) and long-lived (about 79). To avoid experimental bias, donors of different ages were distributed randomly across sequencing lanes. For two donors (one aged 18 to 30 and one aged 80 or older), the study analyzed two additional independent replicas of 1 million unique cDNA reads from the same blood draw. Study-wide findings and limitations: The CMV infection status of donors was not known, potentially confounding age-related changes in expanded clonotypes. Bulk unsorted PBMC profiling prevented conclusive comparison of naive and antigen-experienced compartments. A strong correlation was found between observed TCR beta diversity and the percentage of naive T cells measured by flow cytometry. Compared with the aged group, the long-lived group had more naive CD4+ T cells, fewer expanded clones and increased TCR diversity, suggesting age selection. Estimates of total diversity from one million sequenced T cells were regarded as lower bounds and underestimates. As age increased, observed TCR beta diversity per million T cells dropped in a roughly linear way, and a significant reduction was already evident by age 40.

Preparation of the library involved 5' RACE. Instrument used: Illumina HiSeq 2500. A second roughly 6 to 12 cycle PCR used a sample-barcoded 5' primer and a J-beta primer mix. Each TCR beta cDNA molecule received a unique molecular identifier from a template-switch 5' adaptor carrying 12 random nucleotides. At least 2.5 million CDR3-containing paired-end reads were obtained from each sample. The Mint cDNA synthesis kit, primed by a TRBC-specific oligonucleotide, was used to synthesize first-strand cDNA from all RNA. After uracil-DNA glycosylase treatment, a first 18-cycle PCR used universal primers M1SS and BC2_uni_R on all cDNA. The study's own analysis went as follows. For normalization, 1 million high-quality reads were randomly selected from each sample, with every read carrying a distinct molecular identifier. Instead of being binned into consensus sequences, reads with shared molecular identifiers were discarded. MiTCR, set to a Q25 quality threshold and the strictest error-elimination algorithm, was used for CDR3 identification, clonotype clustering and error correction. A nonparametric unseen species model with Euler transformation was used to estimate lower-bound total TCR beta diversity. TCRdb took the public reads, trimmed them with fastp at Q25, ran MiXCR for clone calling and kept in-frame beta chains. Records with the same CDR3 protein are collapsed into one entry carrying the most frequent genes and DNA. The V and J calls were not made by the authors but by TCRdb's processing. A total of 800,000 to 950,000 distinct CDR3 sequences appear in this sample, around 36% of them only once. 10% to 15% of the sample is held by the ten biggest clonotypes.

Points on this clonotype: This clone's antigen is unknown. No base qualities exist here, and no much larger clone lies one base off it.

The donors were around 39 Caucasian individuals from Russia, aged roughly 6 to 95 years, who were systemically healthy. Approximately 9.3 milliliters of peripheral blood were drawn from each donor into EDTA-treated Vacutainer tubes. Ficoll-Paque density-gradient centrifugation was used to isolate PBMCs, with at least 6.5 million per sample. Total RNA was extracted from PBMCs with Trizol reagent, with at least 6 micrograms obtained per sample. For every donor, flow cytometry on a PBMC aliquot measured the percentage of naive CD45RAhigh/CD27high T cells. This sequence was found in a man aged 18 to 35 in good health. What was sequenced was blood.

The bases read TGCGCCAGCAGCCAAGACTACAGGGGGCCGGTAGAGACCCAGTACTTC. This translates into CASSQDYRGPVETQYF. The V gene is TRBV4-1 and the J gene is TRBJ2-5; TRBD1 agrees with 9 junctional bases. The CDR3 spans 16 residues, from the cysteine through the phenylalanine. Of the read, only the CDR3 DNA is kept; its 48 bases are in frame from base 1. CDR1 and CDR2, looked up from the germline V gene, are MGHRA and YSYEKL. V trim: 0 bases; J trim: 4 bases; unmatched bases: 6.